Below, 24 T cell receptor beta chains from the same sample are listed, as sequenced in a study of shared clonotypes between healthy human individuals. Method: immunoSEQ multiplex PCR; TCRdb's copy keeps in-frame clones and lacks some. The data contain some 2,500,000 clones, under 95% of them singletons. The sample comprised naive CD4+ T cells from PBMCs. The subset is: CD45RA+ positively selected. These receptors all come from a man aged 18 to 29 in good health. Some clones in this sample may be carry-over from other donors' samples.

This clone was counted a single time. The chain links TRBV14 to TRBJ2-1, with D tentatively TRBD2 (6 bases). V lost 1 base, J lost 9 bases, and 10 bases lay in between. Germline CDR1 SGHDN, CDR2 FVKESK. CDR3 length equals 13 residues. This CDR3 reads CASSQVGGFEQFF. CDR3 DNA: TGTGCCAGCAGCCAAGTCGGAGGGTTTGAGCAGTTCTTC.

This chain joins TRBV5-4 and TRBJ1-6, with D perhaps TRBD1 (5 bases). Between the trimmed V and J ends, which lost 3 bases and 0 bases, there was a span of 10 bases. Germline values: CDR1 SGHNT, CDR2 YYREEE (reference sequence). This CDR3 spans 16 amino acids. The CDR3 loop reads CASSWGRNSYNSPLHF. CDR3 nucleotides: TGTGCCAGCAGCTGGGGCAGGAACTCCTATAATTCACCCCTCCACTTT.

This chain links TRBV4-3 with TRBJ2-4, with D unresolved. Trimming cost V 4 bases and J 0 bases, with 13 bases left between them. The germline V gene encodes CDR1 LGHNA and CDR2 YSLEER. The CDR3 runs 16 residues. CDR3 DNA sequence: TGCGCCAGCAGCCCGCAGGTAGGGCTAGCCAAAAACATTCAGTACTTC. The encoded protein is CASSPQVGLAKNIQYF.

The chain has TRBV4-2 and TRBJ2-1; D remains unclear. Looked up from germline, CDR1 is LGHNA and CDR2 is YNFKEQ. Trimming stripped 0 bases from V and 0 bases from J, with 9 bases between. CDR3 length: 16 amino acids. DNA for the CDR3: TGTGCCAGCAGCCAAGATGGTGGGCACTCCTACAATGAGCAGTTCTTC. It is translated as CASSQDGGHSYNEQFF.

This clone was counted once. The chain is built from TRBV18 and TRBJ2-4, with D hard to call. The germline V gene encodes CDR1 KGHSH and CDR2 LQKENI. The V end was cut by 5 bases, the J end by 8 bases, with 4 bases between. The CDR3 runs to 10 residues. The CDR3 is CASSSDIQYF. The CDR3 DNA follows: TGTGCCAGCTCATCAGACATTCAGTACTTC.

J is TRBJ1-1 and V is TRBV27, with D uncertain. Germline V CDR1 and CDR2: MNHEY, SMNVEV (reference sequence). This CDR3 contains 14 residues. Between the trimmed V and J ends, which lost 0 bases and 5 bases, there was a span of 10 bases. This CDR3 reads CASSLSRKGTEAFF. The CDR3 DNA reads TGTGCCAGCAGTTTATCCAGGAAAGGGACTGAAGCTTTCTTT.

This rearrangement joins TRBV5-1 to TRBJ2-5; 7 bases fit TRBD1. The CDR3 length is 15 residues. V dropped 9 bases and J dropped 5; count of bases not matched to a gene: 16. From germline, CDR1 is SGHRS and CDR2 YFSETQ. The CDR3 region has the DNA TGCGCCACCGCGTCGGCGGACAGGACGGGGGAGACCCAGTACTTC. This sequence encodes CATASADRTGETQYF.

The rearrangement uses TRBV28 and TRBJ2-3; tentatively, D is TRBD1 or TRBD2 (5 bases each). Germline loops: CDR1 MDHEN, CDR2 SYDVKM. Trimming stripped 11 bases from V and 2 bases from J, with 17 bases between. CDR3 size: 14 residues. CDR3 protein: CAGSLGRFTDTQYF. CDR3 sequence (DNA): TGTGCCGGGAGCTTGGGACGGTTCACAGATACGCAGTATTTT.

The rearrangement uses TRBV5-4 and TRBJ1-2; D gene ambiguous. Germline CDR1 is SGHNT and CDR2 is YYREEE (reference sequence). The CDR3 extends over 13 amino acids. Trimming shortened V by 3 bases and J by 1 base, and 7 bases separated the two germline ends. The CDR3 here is CASSWENNYGYTF. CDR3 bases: TGTGCCAGCAGCTGGGAGAATAACTATGGCTACACCTTC.

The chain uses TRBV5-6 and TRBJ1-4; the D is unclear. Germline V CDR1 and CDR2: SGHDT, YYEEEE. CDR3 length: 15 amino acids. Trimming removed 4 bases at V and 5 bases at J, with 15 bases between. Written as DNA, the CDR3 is TGTGCCAGCAGCCTCCCGGGGAGCCTCAATGAAAAACTGTTTTTT. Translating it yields CASSLPGSLNEKLFF.

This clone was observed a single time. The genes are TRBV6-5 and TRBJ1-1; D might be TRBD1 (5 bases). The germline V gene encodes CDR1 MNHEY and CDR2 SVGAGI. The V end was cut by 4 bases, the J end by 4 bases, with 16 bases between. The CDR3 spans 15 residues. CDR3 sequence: CASSSPRRGGTEAFF. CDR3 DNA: TGTGCCAGCAGTTCCCCTCGGAGGGGAGGCACTGAAGCTTTCTTT.

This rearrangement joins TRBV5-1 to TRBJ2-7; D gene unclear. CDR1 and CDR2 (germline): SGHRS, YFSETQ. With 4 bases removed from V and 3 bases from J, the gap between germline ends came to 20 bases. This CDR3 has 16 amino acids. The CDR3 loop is CASSLRSPSQGYEQYF. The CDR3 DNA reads TGCGCCAGCAGCCTCCGATCCCCAAGCCAAGGCTACGAGCAGTACTTC.

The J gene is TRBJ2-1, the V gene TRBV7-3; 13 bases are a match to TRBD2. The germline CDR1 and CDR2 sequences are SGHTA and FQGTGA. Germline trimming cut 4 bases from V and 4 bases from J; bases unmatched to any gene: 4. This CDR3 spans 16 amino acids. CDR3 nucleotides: TGTGCCAGCAGCTCAAGGGGACTAGCGGGATACAATGAGCAGTTCTTC. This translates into CASSSRGLAGYNEQFF.

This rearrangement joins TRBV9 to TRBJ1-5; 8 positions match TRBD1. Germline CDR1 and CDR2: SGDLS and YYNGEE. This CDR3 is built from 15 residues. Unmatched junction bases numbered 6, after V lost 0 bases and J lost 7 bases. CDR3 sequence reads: CASSVGTGIGQPQHF. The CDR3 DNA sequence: TGTGCCAGCAGCGTAGGGACAGGGATCGGACAGCCCCAGCATTTT.

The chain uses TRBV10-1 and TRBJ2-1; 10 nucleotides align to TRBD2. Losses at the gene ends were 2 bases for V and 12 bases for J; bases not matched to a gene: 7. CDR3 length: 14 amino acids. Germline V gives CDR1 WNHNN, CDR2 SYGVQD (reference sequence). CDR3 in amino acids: CASSEGLAGEPQFF. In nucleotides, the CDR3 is TGCGCCAGCAGTGAGGGGCTAGCGGGAGAACCGCAGTTCTTC.

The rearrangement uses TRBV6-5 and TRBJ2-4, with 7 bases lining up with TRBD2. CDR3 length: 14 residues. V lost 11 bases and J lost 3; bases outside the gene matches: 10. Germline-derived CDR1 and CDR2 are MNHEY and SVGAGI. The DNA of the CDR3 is TGTGCCGCAACCCTAGGGAGGGACAAAAACATTCAGTACTTC. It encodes CAATLGRDKNIQYF.

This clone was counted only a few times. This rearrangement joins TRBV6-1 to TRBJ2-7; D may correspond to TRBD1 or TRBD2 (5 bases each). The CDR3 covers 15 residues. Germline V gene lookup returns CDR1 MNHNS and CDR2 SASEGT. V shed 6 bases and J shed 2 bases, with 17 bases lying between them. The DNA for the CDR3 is TGTGCCAGCAGGGGCAACCGGGACGGACCCTACGAGCAGTACTTC. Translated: CASRGNRDGPYEQYF.

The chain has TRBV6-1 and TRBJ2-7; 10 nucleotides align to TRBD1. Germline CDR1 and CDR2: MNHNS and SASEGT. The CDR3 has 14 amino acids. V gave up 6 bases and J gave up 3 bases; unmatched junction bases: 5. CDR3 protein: CASSKTGGIYEQYF. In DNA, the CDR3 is TGTGCCAGCAGCAAGACAGGGGGCATCTACGAGCAGTACTTC.

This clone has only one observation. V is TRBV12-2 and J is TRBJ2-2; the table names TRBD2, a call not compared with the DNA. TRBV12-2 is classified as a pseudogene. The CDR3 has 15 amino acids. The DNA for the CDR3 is TGTGCAAGTCGCTCGCCCCGGCGGGGCACCGGGGAGCTGTTTTTT. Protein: CASRSPRRGTGELFF.

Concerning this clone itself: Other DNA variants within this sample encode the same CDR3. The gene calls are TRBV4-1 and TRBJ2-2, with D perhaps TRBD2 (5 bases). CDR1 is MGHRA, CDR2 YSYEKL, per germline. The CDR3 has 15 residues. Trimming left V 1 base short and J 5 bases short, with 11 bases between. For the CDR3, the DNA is TGCGCCAGCAGCCAAGGAGGACCGGGAACCGGGGAGCTGTTTTTT. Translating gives CASSQGGPGTGELFF.

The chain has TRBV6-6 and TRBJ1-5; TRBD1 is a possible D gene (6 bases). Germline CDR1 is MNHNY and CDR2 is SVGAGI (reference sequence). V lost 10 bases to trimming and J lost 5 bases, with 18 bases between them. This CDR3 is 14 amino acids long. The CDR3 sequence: CATTLGGIYQPQHF. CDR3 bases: TGTGCCACGACCCTAGGGGGGATTTATCAGCCCCAGCATTTT.

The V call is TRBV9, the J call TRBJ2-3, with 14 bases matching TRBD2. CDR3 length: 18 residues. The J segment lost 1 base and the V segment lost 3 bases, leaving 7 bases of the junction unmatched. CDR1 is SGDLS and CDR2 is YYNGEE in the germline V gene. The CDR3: CASSGRLGLAGGTDTQYF. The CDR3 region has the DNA TGTGCCAGCAGCGGGAGACTGGGACTAGCGGGAGGCACAGATACGCAGTATTTT.

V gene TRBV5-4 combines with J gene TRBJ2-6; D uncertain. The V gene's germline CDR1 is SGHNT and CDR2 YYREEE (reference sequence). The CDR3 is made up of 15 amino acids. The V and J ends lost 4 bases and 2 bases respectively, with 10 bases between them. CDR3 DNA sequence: TGTGCCAGCAGCATCGGAATGACTGGGGCCAACGTCCTGACTTTC. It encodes CASSIGMTGANVLTF.

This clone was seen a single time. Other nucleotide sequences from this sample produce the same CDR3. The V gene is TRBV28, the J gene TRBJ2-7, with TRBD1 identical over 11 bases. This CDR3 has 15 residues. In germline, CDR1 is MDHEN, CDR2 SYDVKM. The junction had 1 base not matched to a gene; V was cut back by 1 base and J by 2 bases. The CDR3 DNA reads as TGTGCCAGCAGTTTATTGGGACAGGGGGCCTACGAGCAGTACTTC. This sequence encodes CASSLLGQGAYEQYF.